This T cell receptor beta chain was sequenced in a study of T cell responses to AZD1222 COVID-19 vaccine. Broader study findings: Unmutated variant regions are reportedly the target of nearly half of TCRs that are spike-specific. Without day 14 samples, only post-peak T cell repertoires were studied.

V lost 5 bases to trimming and J lost 8 bases; unmatched junction nucleotides: 12. Looked up from germline, CDR1 is MGHDK and CDR2 is SYGVNS. This CDR3 contains 16 residues. Clones were sequenced by immunoSEQ multiplex PCR, and TCRdb holds only the in-frame ones, with some missing. Altogether some 130,000 clones are present, 80% to 95% being singletons, with the ten largest covering 2.5% to 4%. Of note for this clone: What it binds is unknown.

This material consisted of peripheral blood, taken on day 0 of AZD1222 vaccination. The TCR was taken from an adult in good health. This rearrangement joins TRBV25-1 to TRBJ1-4; the match to TRBD1 covers 9 bases. CDR3 nucleotides: TGTGCCAGCAGTCCGACCGGGACAGGGCCAGAGGAAAAACTGTTTTTT. The encoded protein is CASSPTGTGPEEKLFF.